Below are 4 T cell receptor beta chains sequenced from a single sample in a study of response to subunit inactivated influenza vaccine. TCRdb analysed the RT-PCR reads with MiXCR anew, one entry per CDR3 protein. The profile shows more than 700,000 distinct CDR3 sequences, over 20% of them singletons. This specimen consisted of PBMCs from blood, obtained 4 to 6 days after vaccination. Receptors were obtained from a man in his forties or fifties who received an inactivated influenza vaccine.

This clonotype was observed a few times. The V gene is TRBV27, the J gene TRBJ2-2; TRBD1 agrees at 7 bases. CDR1 is MNHEY and CDR2 is SMNVEV in the germline V gene (reference sequence). V gave up 6 bases and J gave up 3 bases; unmatched junction bases: 1. This CDR3 region has 13 residues. The CDR3 region has the DNA TGTGCCAGCAGCGGGACAGACACCGGGGAGCTGTTTTTT. Its protein is CASSGTDTGELFF.

This clonotype was recorded many times. The chain carries TRBV12-3 or TRBV12-4 and TRBJ2-3; 8 positions match TRBD1. V lost 4 bases and J lost 4; bases outside the gene matches: 7. CDR3 size: 15 residues. The CDR3 sequence is CASSWARGRADTQYF. In DNA, the CDR3 is TGTGCCAGCAGTTGGGCCAGGGGGCGCGCAGATACGCAGTATTTT.

This clonotype has just a few counts. V usage is TRBV3-1 and J usage is TRBJ2-4, with a weak D call TRBD2 (5 bases). Germline assignment: CDR1 LGHDT and CDR2 YNNKEL (reference sequence). The CDR3 is 14 amino acids. Trimming stripped 2 bases from V and 9 bases from J, with 14 bases between. CDR3 sequence reads: CASSQSEGKGIQYF. DNA of the CDR3: TGTGCCAGCAGCCAATCCGAGGGAAAAGGCATTCAGTACTTC.

The CDR3 loop is CASSLVASSTTGELFF. In DNA, the CDR3 is TGTGCCAGCAGCTTAGTAGCTTCCTCAACCACCGGGGAGCTGTTTTTT. V usage is TRBV7-8 and J usage is TRBJ2-2; D is undetermined. Looked up from germline, CDR1 is SGHVS and CDR2 is FQNEAQ. CDR3 length equals 16 residues. Trimming took 1 base from V and 4 from J, leaving 13 bases between them.